The rows below give T cell receptor beta chains drawn from one sample of a study of cytomegalovirus exposure and HLA in healthy donors. This table comes from immunoSEQ multiplex PCR, and its TCRdb copy is limited to in-frame clones, with some not included. The sample has around 170,000 clones, 70% to 80% seen once. Sequencing used PBMCs. These receptor sequences come from a male donor in good health and CMV-seronegative. CDR3s include the opening cysteine and the closing phenylalanine or tryptophan. A D gene is named only where the DNA matches it firmly. Size tells how often a clone was seen (once, few, many) or the class of an expanded clone, and some rows leave it out.

j_gene	abundance	d_gene	v_gene	CDR3aa	CDR3nt
TRBJ2-4	once	NA	TRBV7-2	CASSVQGAKNIQYF	TGTGCCAGCAGCGTGCAGGGGGCCAAAAACATTCAGTACTTC
TRBJ1-2	NA	NA	TRBV7-9	CASSVLLGGYTF	TGTGCCAGCAGCGTGCTCCTAGGTGGCTACACCTTC
TRBJ1-1	few	TRBD1	TRBV19	CASRLDREEGTEAFF	TGTGCCAGTAGATTAGACAGGGAGGAGGGCACTGAAGCTTTCTTT
TRBJ2-5	NA	TRBD1	TRBV2	CASITTGGRSETQYF	TGTGCCAGCATCACAACAGGGGGTAGGTCGGAGACCCAGTACTTC
TRBJ1-3	NA	NA	TRBV4-1	CASSQGSSSGNTIYF	TGCGCCAGCAGCCAAGGTAGCAGCTCTGGAAACACCATATATTTT
TRBJ2-1	few	NA	TRBV4-2	CASSQDYGGPPYNEQFF	TGTGCCAGCAGCCAAGATTACGGGGGGCCCCCCTACAATGAGCAGTTCTTC
TRBJ2-7	few	TRBD1	TRBV7-2	CASSLRQGRGEQYF	TGTGCCAGCAGCTTAAGACAGGGACGGGGCGAGCAGTACTTC
TRBJ1-6	NA	TRBD1	TRBV4-2	CASSQEGGTGGSPLHF	TGTGCCAGCAGCCAAGAGGGCGGGACAGGGGGTTCACCCCTCCACTTT
TRBJ2-7	NA	TRBD2	TRBV27	CASSFQNSGAYEQYF	TGTGCCAGCAGTTTTCAGAATAGCGGGGCCTACGAGCAGTACTTC
TRBJ2-1	NA	TRBD2	TRBV7-2	CASSPLAGYYNEQFF	TGTGCCAGCAGCCCCTTAGCGGGGTATTACAATGAGCAGTTCTTC
TRBJ2-7	NA	NA	TRBV7-9	CASSKGGDEQYF	TGTGCCAGCAGCAAAGGGGGGGACGAGCAGTACTTC
TRBJ1-4	few	NA	TRBV7-9	CASRPPGATNEKLFF	TGTGCCAGCAGGCCCCCAGGGGCCACTAATGAAAAACTGTTTTTT
TRBJ2-6	NA	TRBD2	TRBV6-4	CASSDSSGSGANVLTF	TGTGCCAGCAGTGACTCGAGCGGGAGTGGGGCCAACGTCCTGACTTTC
TRBJ1-2	NA	TRBD1	TRBV30	CAWSVTTGVDGYTF	TGTGCCTGGAGTGTAACGACAGGGGTTGACGGCTACACCTTC
TRBJ1-1	NA	NA	TRBV27	CASSFQVQGTEAFF	TGTGCCAGCAGTTTTCAGGTCCAAGGCACTGAAGCTTTCTTT
TRBJ1-2	NA	NA	TRBV29-1	CSVEQNYGYTF	TGCAGCGTTGAACAGAACTATGGCTACACCTTC
TRBJ1-1	NA	NA	TRBV5-4	CASSPGGITEAFF	TGTGCCAGCAGCCCGGGGGGGATCACTGAAGCTTTCTTT
TRBJ2-2	NA	TRBD2	TRBV9	CASSFPGLAATGELFF	TGTGCCAGCAGCTTCCCGGGACTAGCGGCCACCGGGGAGCTGTTTTTT
TRBJ1-2	NA	TRBD1	TRBV7-9	CASSSTGGSYGYTF	TGTGCCAGCAGCTCGACAGGGGGCTCCTATGGCTACACCTTC
TRBJ2-7	NA	NA	TRBV27	CASSLYSGLIYEQYF	TGTGCCAGCAGTTTATATTCGGGGTTGATCTACGAGCAGTACTTC